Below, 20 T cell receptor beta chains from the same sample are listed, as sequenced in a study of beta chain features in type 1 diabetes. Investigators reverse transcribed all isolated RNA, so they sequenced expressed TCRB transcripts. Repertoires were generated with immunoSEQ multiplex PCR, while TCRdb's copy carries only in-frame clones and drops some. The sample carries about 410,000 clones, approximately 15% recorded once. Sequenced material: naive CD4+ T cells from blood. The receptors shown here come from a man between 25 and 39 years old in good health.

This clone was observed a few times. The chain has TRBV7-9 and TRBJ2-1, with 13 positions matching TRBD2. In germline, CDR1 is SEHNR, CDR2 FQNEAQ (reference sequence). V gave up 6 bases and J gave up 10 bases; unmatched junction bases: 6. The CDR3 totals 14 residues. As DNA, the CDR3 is TGTGCCAGCAGGGGACTAGCGGGGACAGGGGAGCAGTTCTTC. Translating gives CASRGLAGTGEQFF.

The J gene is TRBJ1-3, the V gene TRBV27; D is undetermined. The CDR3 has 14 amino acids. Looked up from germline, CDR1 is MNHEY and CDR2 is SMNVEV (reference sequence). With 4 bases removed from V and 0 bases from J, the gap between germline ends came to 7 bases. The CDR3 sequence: CASSSQSSGNTIYF. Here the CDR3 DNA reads TGTGCCAGCAGTTCACAGAGCTCTGGAAACACCATATATTTT.

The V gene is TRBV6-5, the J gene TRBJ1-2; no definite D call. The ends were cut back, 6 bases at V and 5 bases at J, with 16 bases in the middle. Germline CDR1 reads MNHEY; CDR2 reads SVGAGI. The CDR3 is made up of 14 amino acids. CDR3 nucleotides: TGTGCCAGCAGCCGGGAAGGACTTGAATATGGCTACACCTTC. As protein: CASSREGLEYGYTF.

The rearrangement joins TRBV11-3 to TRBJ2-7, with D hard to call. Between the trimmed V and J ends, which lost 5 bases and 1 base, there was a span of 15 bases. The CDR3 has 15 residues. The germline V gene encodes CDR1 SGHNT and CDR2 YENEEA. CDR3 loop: CASSRNDLKSYEQYV. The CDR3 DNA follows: TGTGCCAGCAGCCGGAACGATCTAAAGTCCTACGAGCAGTACGTC.

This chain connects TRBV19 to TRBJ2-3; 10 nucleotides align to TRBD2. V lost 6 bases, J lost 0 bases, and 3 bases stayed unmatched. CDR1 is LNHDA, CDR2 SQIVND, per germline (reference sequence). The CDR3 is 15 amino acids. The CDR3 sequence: CASSRTSGSTDTQYF. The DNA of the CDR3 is TGTGCCAGTAGCAGGACTAGCGGCAGCACAGATACGCAGTATTTT.

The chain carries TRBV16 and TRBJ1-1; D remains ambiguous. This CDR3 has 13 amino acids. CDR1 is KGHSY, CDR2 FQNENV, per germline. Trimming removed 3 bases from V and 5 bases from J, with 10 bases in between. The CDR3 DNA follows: TGTGCCAGCAGCCAGGCCTTGTGGACTGAAGCTTTCTTT. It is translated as CASSQALWTEAFF.

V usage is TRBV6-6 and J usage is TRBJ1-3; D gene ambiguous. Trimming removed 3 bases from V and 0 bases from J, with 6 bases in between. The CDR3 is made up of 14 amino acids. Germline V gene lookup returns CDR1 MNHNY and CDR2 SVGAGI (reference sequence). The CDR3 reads CASSYSGSGNTIYF. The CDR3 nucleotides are TGTGCCAGCAGTTATTCGGGCTCTGGAAACACCATATATTTT.

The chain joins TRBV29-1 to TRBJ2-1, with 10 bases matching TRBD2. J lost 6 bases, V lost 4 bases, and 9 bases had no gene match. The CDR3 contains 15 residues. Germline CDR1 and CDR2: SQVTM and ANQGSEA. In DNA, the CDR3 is TGCAGCGTTGGGCCCGGGACTAGCGCCTTCAATGAGCAGTTCTTC. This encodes CSVGPGTSAFNEQFF.

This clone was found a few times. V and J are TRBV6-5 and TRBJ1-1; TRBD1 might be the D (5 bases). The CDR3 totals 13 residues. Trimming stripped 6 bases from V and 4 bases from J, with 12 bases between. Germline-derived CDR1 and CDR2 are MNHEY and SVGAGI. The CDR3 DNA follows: TGTGCCAGCAGCCCCAGGGATAGCACTGAAGCTTTCTTT. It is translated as CASSPRDSTEAFF.

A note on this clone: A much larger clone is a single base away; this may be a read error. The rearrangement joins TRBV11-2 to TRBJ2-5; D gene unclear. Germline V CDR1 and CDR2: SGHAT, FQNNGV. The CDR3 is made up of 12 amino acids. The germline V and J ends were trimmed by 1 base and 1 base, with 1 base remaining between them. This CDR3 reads CASSLAQETQYF. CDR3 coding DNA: TGTGCCAGCAGCTTAGCCCAAGAGACCCAGTACTTC.

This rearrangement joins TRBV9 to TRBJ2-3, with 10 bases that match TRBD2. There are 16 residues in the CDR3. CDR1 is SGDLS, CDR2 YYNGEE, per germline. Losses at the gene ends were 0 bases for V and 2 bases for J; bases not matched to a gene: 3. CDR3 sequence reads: CASSVELAGSTDTQYF. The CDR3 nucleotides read TGTGCCAGCAGCGTAGAACTAGCGGGGTCCACAGATACGCAGTATTTT.

Here the CDR3 DNA reads TGTGCCAGCAGCCTCGAACCAGGGGTCGGTCAAGCATACGAGCAGTACGTC. This translates into CASSLEPGVGQAYEQYV. The chain employs TRBV7-4 and TRBJ2-7, with D possibly matching TRBD1 (6 bases). Germline V gene data show CDR1 as SGHVT and CDR2 as SQSDAQ. The V gene lost 5 bases and the J gene lost 4 bases, with 24 bases spanning the gap. This CDR3 has 17 residues.

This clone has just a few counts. In DNA form, the CDR3 reads TGTGCCTCATCCCGGGACAGTTATGAAAAACTGTTTTTT. This codes for CASSRDSYEKLFF. This chain uses TRBV15 with TRBJ1-4; 7 nucleotides match TRBD1. CDR1 is LNHNV, CDR2 YYDKDF, per germline (reference sequence). With V trimmed by 11 bases and J by 6 bases, 9 bases remained unmatched. The CDR3 covers 13 residues.

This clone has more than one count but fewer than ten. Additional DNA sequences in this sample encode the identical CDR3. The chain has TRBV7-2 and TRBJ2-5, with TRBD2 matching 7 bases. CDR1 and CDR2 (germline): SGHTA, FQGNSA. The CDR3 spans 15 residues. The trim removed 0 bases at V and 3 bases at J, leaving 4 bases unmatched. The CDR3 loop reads CASSLAGLAEETQYF. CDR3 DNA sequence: TGTGCCAGCAGCTTAGCGGGGCTAGCGGAAGAGACCCAGTACTTC. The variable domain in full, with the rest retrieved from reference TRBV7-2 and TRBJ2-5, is GAGVSQSPSNKVTEKGKDVELRCDPISGHTALYWYRQSLGQGLEFLIYFQGNSAPDKSGLPSDRFSAERTGGSVSTLTIQRTQQEDSAVYLCASSLAGLAEETQYFGPGTRLLVL.

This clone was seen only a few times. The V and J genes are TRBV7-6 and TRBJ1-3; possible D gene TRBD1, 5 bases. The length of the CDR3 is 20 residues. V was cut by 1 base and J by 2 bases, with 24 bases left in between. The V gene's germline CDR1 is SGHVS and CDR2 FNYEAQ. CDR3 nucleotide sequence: TGTGCCAGCAGCTTAGAAGTACCGACAGTGCGAGCTAAAACTGGAAACACCATATATTTT. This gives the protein CASSLEVPTVRAKTGNTIYF.

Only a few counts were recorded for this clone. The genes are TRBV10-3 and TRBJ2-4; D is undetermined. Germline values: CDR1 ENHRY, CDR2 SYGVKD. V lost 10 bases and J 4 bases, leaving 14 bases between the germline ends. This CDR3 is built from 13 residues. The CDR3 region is CATRTEVKNIQYF. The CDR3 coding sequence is TGTGCCACCCGGACGGAAGTTAAAAACATTCAGTACTTC.

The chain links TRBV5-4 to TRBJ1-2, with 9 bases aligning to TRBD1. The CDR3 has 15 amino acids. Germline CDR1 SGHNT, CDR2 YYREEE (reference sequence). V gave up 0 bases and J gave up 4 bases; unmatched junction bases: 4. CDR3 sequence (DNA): TGTGCCAGCAGCTTGGTGAGGGACAGGGCCTATGGCTACACCTTC. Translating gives CASSLVRDRAYGYTF.

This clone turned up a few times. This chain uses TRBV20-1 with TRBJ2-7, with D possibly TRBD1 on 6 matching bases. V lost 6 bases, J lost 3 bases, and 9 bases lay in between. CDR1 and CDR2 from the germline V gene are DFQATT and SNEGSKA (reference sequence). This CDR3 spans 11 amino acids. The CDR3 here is CSARDIYEQYF. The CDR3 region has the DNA TGCAGTGCCCGGGACATCTACGAGCAGTACTTC.

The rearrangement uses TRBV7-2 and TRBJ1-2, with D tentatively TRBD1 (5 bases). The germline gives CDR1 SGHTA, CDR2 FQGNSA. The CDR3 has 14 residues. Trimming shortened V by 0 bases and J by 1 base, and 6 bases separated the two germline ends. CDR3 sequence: CASSLAQGNYGYTF. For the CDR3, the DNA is TGTGCCAGCAGCTTAGCCCAGGGTAACTATGGCTACACCTTC.

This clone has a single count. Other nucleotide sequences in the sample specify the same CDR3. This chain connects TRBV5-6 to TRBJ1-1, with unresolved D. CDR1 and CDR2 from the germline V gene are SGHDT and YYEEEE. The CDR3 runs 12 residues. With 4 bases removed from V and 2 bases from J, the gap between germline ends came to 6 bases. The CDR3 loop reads CASSLRNTEAFF. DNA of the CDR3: TGTGCCAGCAGCCTTCGTAACACTGAAGCTTTCTTT.